This T cell receptor (beta chain) was retrieved from a study of tissue T cells after allogeneic stem cell transplantation. Some clones are missing from TCRdb's copy, which holds only in-frame ones; the method was immunoSEQ multiplex PCR. The sample shows about 9,800 clones, approximately 70% of them seen only once. The CDR3 runs to 13 residues. Germline loops: CDR1 SGHTA, CDR2 FQGNSA. Trimming shortened V by 1 base and J by 9 bases, and 10 bases separated the two germline ends. This clone was seen only a few times. The source was tissue from the stomach, collected at autopsy. The rearrangement joins TRBV7-2 to TRBJ2-1, with D unresolved. This clonotype was obtained from a male donor at least 60 years old with lung cancer. In DNA, the CDR3 is TGTGCCAGCAGCTTAGGCGCGTATGCTGAGCAGTTCTTC. This translates into CASSLGAYAEQFF.